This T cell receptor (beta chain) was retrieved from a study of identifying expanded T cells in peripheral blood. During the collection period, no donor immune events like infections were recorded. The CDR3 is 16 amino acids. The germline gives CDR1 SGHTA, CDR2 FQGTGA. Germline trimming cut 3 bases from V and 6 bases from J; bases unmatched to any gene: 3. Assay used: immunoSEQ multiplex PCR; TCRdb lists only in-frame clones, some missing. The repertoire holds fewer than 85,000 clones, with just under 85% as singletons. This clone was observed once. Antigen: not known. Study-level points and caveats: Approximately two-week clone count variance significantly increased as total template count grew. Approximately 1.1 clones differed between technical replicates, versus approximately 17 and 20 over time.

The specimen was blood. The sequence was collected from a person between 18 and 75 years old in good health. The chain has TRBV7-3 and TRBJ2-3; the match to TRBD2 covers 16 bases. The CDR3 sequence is CASSLGLAGGEDTQYF. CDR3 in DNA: TGTGCCAGCAGCTTGGGACTAGCGGGAGGGGAGGATACGCAGTATTTT.